This passage covers 2 T cell receptor beta chains from one sample sequenced in a study of blood T cell repertoires in COVID-19. Assay used: immunoSEQ multiplex PCR; TCRdb lists only in-frame clones, some missing. The table includes around 18,000 clones, 89% detected once. Sequencing used peripheral blood. These receptors were taken from a man aged 55 to 69 with active COVID-19.

The chain uses TRBV9 and TRBJ2-3; TRBD2 might be the D (6 bases). This CDR3 region has 15 residues. V lost 4 bases and J 5 bases, leaving 17 bases between the germline ends. Germline loops: CDR1 SGDLS, CDR2 YYNGEE. CDR3 nucleotide sequence: TGTGCCAGCAGCCCGCATGGCTCCGGGGGAGATACGCAGTATTTT. Translating it yields CASSPHGSGGDTQYF.

The chain combines TRBV7-6 with TRBJ2-2; D not certain. V was trimmed by 0 bases and J by 7 bases, leaving 12 bases between them. The CDR3 is made up of 15 amino acids. Germline CDR1 reads SGHVS; CDR2 reads FNYEAQ. The DNA for the CDR3 is TGTGCCAGCAGCTTAGCGTCATCTTTCGGCGGGGAGCTGTTTTTT. Amino acids: CASSLASSFGGELFF.